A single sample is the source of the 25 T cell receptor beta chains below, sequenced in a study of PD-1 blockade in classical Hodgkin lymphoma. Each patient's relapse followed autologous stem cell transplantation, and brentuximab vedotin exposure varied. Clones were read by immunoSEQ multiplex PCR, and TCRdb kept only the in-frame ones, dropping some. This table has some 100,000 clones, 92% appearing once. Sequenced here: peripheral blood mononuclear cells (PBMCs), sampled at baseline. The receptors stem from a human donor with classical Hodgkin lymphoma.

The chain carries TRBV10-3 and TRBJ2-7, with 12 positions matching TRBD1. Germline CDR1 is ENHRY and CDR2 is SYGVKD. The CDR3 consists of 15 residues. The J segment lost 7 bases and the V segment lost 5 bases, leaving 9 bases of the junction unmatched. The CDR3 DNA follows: TGTGCCATCAGTTCCACCGGGACAGGGGGCTTAGAGCAGTACTTC. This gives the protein CAISSTGTGGLEQYF.

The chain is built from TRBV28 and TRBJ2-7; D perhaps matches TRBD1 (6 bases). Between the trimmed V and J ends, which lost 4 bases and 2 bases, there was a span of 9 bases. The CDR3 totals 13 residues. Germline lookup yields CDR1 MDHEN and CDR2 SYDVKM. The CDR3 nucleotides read TGTGCCAGCAGTTGGAACAGGGCCTACGAGCAGTACTTC. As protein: CASSWNRAYEQYF. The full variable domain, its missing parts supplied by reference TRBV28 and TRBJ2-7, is DVKVTQSSRYLVKRTGEKVFLECVQDMDHENMFWYRQDPGLGLRLIYFSYDVKMKEKGDIPEGYSVSREKKERFSLILESASTNQTSMYLCASSWNRAYEQYFGPGTRLTVT.

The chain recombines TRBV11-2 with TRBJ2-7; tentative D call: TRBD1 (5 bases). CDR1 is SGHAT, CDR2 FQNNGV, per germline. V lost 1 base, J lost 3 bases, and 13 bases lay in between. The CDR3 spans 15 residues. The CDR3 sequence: CASSLVLGRDYEQYF. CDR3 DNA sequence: TGTGCCAGCAGCTTAGTTCTGGGCAGGGACTACGAGCAGTACTTC.

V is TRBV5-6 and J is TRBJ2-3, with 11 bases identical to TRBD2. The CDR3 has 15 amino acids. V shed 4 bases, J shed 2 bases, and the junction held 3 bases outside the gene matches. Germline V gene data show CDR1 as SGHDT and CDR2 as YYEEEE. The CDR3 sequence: CASSISGRATDTQYF. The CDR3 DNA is TGTGCCAGCAGCATTAGCGGGAGGGCCACAGATACGCAGTATTTT.

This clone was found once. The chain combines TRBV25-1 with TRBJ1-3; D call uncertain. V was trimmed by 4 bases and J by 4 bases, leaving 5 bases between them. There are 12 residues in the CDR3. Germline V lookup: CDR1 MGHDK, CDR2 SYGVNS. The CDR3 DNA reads TGTGCCAGCAGTGTATCGGGAAACACCATATATTTT. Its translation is CASSVSGNTIYF.

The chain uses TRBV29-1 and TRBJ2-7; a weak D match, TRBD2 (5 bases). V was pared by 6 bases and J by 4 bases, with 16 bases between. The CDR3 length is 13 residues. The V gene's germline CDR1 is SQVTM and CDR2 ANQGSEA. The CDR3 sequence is CSVAISSGYEQYF. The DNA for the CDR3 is TGCAGCGTCGCGATCTCCTCGGGATACGAGCAGTACTTC.

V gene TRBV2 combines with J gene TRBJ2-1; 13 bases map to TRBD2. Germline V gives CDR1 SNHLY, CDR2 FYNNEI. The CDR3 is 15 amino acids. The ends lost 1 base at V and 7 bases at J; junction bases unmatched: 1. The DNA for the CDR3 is TGTGCCAGCAGTGAAGGGACTAGCGGGGGTAATGAGCAGTTCTTC. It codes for CASSEGTSGGNEQFF.

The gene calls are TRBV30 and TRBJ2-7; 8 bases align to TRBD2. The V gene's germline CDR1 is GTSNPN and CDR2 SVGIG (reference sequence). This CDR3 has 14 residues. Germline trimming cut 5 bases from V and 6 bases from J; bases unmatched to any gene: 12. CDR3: CAWGGSLAGGEQYF. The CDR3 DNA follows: TGTGCCTGGGGCGGCAGTCTCGCGGGAGGCGAGCAGTACTTC.

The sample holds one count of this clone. The CDR3: CASSLSSSYNEQFF. DNA of the CDR3: TGTGCCAGCAGCTTAAGCAGCTCCTACAATGAGCAGTTCTTC. The rearrangement uses TRBV7-9 and TRBJ2-1; no firm D call. The CDR3 totals 14 residues. Trimming shortened V by 2 bases and J by 0 bases, and 5 bases separated the two germline ends. Germline values: CDR1 SEHNR, CDR2 FQNEAQ (reference sequence).

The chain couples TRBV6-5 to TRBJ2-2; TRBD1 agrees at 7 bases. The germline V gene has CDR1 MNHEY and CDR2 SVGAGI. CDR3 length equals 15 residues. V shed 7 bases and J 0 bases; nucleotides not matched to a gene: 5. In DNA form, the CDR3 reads TGTGCCAGCATTGGGACAGAAGCGAACACCGGGGAGCTGTTTTTT. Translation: CASIGTEANTGELFF.

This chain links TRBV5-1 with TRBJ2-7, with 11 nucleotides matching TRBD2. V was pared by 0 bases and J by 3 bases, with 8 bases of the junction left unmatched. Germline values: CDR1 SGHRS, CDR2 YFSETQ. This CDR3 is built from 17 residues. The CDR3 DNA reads TGCGCCAGCAGCTTGGGCCAACTAGCGGGAGCACTCTACGAGCAGTACTTC. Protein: CASSLGQLAGALYEQYF. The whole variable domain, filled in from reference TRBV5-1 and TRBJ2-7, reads KAGVTQTPRYLIKTRGQQVTLSCSPISGHRSVSWYQQTPGQGLQFLFEYFSETQRNKGNFPGRFSGRQFSNSRSEMNVSTLELGDSALYLCASSLGQLAGALYEQYFGPGTRLTVT.

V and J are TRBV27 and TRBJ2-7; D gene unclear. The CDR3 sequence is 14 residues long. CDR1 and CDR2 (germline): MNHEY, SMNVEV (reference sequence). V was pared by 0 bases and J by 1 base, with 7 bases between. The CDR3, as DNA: TGTGCCAGCAGTTTATCTGTGGGTTCCTACGAGCAGTACTTC. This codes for CASSLSVGSYEQYF.

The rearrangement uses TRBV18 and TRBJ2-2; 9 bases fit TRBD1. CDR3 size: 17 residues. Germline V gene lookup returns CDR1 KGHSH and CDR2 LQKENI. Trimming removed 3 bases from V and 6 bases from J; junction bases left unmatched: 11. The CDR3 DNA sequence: TGTGCCAGCTCACCGGTAGAGGGGACAGGGAATCCCGGGGAGCTGTTTTTT. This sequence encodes CASSPVEGTGNPGELFF.

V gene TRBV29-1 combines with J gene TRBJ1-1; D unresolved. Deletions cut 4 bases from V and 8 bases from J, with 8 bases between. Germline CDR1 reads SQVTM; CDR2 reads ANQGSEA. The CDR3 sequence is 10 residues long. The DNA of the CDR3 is TGCAGCGTTGTGGGGAGGGAAGCTTTCTTT. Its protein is CSVVGREAFF.

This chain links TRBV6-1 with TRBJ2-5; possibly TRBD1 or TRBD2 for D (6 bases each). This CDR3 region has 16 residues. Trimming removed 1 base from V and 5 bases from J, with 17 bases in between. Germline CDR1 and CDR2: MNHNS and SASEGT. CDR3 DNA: TGTGCCAGCAGTGAAGTTAAGGGGGGTGGGTTGGAGACCCAGTACTTC. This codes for CASSEVKGGGLETQYF.

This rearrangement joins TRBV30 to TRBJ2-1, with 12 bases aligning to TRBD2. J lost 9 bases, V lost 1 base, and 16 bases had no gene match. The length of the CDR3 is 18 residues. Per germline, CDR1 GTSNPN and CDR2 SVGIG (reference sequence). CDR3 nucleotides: TGTGCCTGGAGTGAAACCCCCCTAGCGGGAGGGCCCTTGGGTGAGCAGTTCTTC. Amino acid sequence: CAWSETPLAGGPLGEQFF.

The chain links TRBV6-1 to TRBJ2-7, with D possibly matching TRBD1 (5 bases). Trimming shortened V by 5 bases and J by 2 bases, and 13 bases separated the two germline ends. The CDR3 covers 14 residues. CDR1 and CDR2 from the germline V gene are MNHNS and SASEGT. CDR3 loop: CASSQMGLAYEQYF. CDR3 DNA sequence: TGTGCCAGCAGTCAAATGGGGCTTGCCTACGAGCAGTACTTC.

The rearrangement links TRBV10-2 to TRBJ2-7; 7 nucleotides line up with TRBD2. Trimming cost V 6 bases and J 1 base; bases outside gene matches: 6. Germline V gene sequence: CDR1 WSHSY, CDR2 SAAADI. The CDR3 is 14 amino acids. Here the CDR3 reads CASRAGLSSYEQYF. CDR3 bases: TGCGCCAGCAGAGCGGGACTCTCTTCCTACGAGCAGTACTTC.

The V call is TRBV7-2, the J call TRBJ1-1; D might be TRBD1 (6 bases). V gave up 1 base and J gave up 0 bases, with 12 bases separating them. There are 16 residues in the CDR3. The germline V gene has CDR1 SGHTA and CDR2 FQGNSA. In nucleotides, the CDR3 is TGTGCCAGCAGCTTAGTTCAGGGGCGGGTGAACACTGAAGCTTTCTTT. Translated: CASSLVQGRVNTEAFF.

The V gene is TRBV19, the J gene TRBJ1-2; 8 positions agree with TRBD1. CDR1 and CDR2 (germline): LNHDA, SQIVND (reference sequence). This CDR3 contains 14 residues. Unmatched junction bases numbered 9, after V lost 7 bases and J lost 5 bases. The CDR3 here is CASTGQGAWYGYTF. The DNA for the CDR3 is TGTGCCAGTACCGGCCAGGGGGCTTGGTATGGCTACACCTTC.

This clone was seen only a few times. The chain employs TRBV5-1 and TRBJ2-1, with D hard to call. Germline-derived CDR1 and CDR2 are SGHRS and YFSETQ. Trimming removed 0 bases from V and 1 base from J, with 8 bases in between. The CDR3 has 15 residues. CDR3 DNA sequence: TGCGCCAGCAGCTTGGGTTTTGGGTCCTACAATGAGCAGTTCTTC. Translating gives CASSLGFGSYNEQFF.

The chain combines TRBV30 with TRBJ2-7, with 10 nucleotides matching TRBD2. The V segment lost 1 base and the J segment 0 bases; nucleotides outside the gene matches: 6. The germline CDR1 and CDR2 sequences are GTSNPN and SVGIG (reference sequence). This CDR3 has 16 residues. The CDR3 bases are TGTGCCTGGAGTGGAGGACTAGCGGTTAGCTCCTACGAGCAGTACTTC. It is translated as CAWSGGLAVSSYEQYF.

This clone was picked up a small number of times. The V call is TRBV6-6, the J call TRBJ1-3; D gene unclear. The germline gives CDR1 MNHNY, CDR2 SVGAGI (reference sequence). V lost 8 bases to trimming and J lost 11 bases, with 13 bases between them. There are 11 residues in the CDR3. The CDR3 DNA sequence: TGTGCCAGCTCCCTTGAGGCGGCCATATATTTT. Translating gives CASSLEAAIYF.

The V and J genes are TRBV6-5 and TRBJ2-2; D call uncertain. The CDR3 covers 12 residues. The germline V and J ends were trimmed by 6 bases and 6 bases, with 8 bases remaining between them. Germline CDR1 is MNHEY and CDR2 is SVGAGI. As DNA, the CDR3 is TGTGCCAGCAGCAAGGGTCCCGGGGAGCTGTTTTTT. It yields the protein CASSKGPGELFF.

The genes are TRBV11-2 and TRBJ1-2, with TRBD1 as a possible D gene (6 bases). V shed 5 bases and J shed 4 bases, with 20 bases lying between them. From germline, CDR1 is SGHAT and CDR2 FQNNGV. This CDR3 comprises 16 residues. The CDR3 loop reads CASSQLLVRGSYGYTF. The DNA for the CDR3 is TGTGCCAGCAGCCAACTACTCGTCAGGGGAAGCTATGGCTACACCTTC.